The rows below give T cell receptor beta chains drawn from one sample of a study of Tregs in tolerant kidney transplant recipients. Produced via immunoSEQ multiplex PCR; TCRdb's table is partial and in-frame only. The sample lists 200,000 to 300,000 clones; roughly four fifths were seen once. Material: CD4+ T cells from blood. The origin of the receptors is a human donor in good health. Both conserved end residues are part of each CDR3. The order of the fields is V gene, D gene, J gene, clone size, CDR3 DNA, CDR3 protein. A D gene is named only where the DNA matches it firmly. A row's size may be missing; if present it is once, few, many or a size class.

v_gene: TRBV5-1
d_gene: TRBD2
j_gene: TRBJ2-7
abundance: .
CDR3nt: TGCGCCAGCAGCCCGGGACTAGCGAAATACGAGCAGTACTTC
CDR3aa: CASSPGLAKYEQYF

v_gene: TRBV5-1
d_gene: TRBD1
j_gene: TRBJ2-2
abundance: few
CDR3nt: TGCGCCAGCAGCTTAGGGACAGGGGCGGCCGGGGAGCTGTTTTTT
CDR3aa: CASSLGTGAAGELFF

v_gene: TRBV25-1
d_gene: .
j_gene: TRBJ2-3
abundance: .
CDR3nt: TGTGCCAGCATGGGGAGCCCAGATACGCAGTATTTT
CDR3aa: CASMGSPDTQYF

v_gene: TRBV10-1
d_gene: .
j_gene: TRBJ2-2
abundance: .
CDR3nt: TGCGCCAGCAGTGAGGAAGGAGACACCGGGGAGCTGTTTTTT
CDR3aa: CASSEEGDTGELFF

v_gene: TRBV4-1
d_gene: .
j_gene: TRBJ2-7
abundance: .
CDR3nt: TGCGCCAGCAGCCAAGATGAGGCTAACCAACCCTTTGGAGAGCAGTACTTC
CDR3aa: CASSQDEANQPFGEQYF

v_gene: TRBV7-8
d_gene: TRBD2
j_gene: TRBJ2-1
abundance: .
CDR3nt: TGTGCCAGCATCCCGGGGGGGTCCTACAATGAGCAGTTCTTC
CDR3aa: CASIPGGSYNEQFF

v_gene: TRBV7-8
d_gene: .
j_gene: TRBJ1-5
abundance: .
CDR3nt: TGTGCCACGTCAGGGGCGGGCAATCAGCCCCAGCATTTT
CDR3aa: CATSGAGNQPQHF

v_gene: TRBV27
d_gene: TRBD1
j_gene: TRBJ2-1
abundance: once
CDR3nt: TGTGCCAGCAGTGGGACAGGGTGGTACACGCGAAACAATGAGCAGTTCTTC
CDR3aa: CASSGTGWYTRNNEQFF

v_gene: TRBV30
d_gene: TRBD1
j_gene: TRBJ1-1
abundance: .
CDR3nt: TGTGCCTGGAGCAGGGACAGGGGAGCTTTCTTT
CDR3aa: CAWSRDRGAFF

v_gene: TRBV19
d_gene: TRBD1
j_gene: TRBJ1-5
abundance: .
CDR3nt: TGTGCCAGTACCCCAGACAGGGGCCATCAGCCCCAGCATTTT
CDR3aa: CASTPDRGHQPQHF

v_gene: TRBV30
d_gene: .
j_gene: TRBJ1-1
abundance: .
CDR3nt: TGTGCCTGGAGTCGGGGAGCAAACACTGAAGCTTTCTTT
CDR3aa: CAWSRGANTEAFF

v_gene: TRBV9
d_gene: .
j_gene: TRBJ1-6
abundance: .
CDR3nt: TGTGCCAGCAGCTCTTGGGGGGGTAATTCACCCCTCCACTTT
CDR3aa: CASSSWGGNSPLHF

v_gene: TRBV19
d_gene: .
j_gene: TRBJ1-1
abundance: few
CDR3nt: TGTGCCAGTAGTATGGGAAAAGCTTTCTTT
CDR3aa: CASSMGKAFF

v_gene: TRBV6-1
d_gene: .
j_gene: TRBJ2-7
abundance: .
CDR3nt: TGTGCCAGCAGTGAAAGGGGCTTCTACGAGCAGTACTTC
CDR3aa: CASSERGFYEQYF

v_gene: TRBV18
d_gene: .
j_gene: TRBJ2-2
abundance: once
CDR3nt: TGTGCCAGCTCGTATAGTCAGGGACATTACATGAACACCGGGGAGCTGTTTTTT
CDR3aa: CASSYSQGHYMNTGELFF

v_gene: TRBV15
d_gene: .
j_gene: TRBJ1-2
abundance: .
CDR3nt: TGTGCCACCAGCACCGGCTCCTTAGTAAACTATGGCTACACCTTC
CDR3aa: CATSTGSLVNYGYTF

v_gene: TRBV18
d_gene: .
j_gene: TRBJ2-5
abundance: .
CDR3nt: TGTGCCAGCTCACCCCCTGGGGGGCGCCAAGAGACCCAGTACTTC
CDR3aa: CASSPPGGRQETQYF

v_gene: TRBV14
d_gene: .
j_gene: TRBJ1-1
abundance: .
CDR3nt: TGTGCCAGCAGCCGGCTGGTGGGGAACACTGAAGCTTTCTTT
CDR3aa: CASSRLVGNTEAFF

v_gene: TRBV6-5
d_gene: TRBD1
j_gene: TRBJ1-2
abundance: .
CDR3nt: TGTGCCAGCAGCCGACAGGGGCGAAACTATGGCTACACCTTC
CDR3aa: CASSRQGRNYGYTF

v_gene: TRBV9
d_gene: .
j_gene: TRBJ1-2
abundance: .
CDR3nt: TGTGCCAGCAGCGACCCGGGTCCCTATGGCTACACCTTC
CDR3aa: CASSDPGPYGYTF

v_gene: TRBV14
d_gene: TRBD1
j_gene: TRBJ1-6
abundance: .
CDR3nt: TGTGCCAGCAGCCAAGGAGGGGGCGACTCACCCCTCCACTTT
CDR3aa: CASSQGGGDSPLHF

v_gene: TRBV5-5
d_gene: TRBD1
j_gene: TRBJ1-2
abundance: .
CDR3nt: TGTGCCAGCAGCGCCGGACAGGGGGCGTACTATGGCTACACCTTC
CDR3aa: CASSAGQGAYYGYTF

v_gene: TRBV30
d_gene: TRBD1
j_gene: TRBJ1-1
abundance: .
CDR3nt: TGTGCCTGGAGGCGAGGGACAGGGACGAACACTGAAGCTTTCTTT
CDR3aa: CAWRRGTGTNTEAFF